This T cell receptor beta chain was captured in a study of TIL therapy for anti-PD-1-resistant metastatic lung cancer. The time point denotes: pre-treatment sample, taken before nivolumab and TIL therapy. Most excised metastases sampled were pleural nodules or supraclavicular lymph nodes. This was the immunoSEQ v3 assay. Produced via immunoSEQ multiplex PCR; TCRdb's table is partial and in-frame only. Of about 7,000 clones listed, 60% to 80% are singletons. After removal of 4 bases from V and 3 bases from J, the junction contained 6 bases not matched to a gene. The CDR3 has 15 amino acids. Germline values: CDR1 SGHRS, CDR2 YFSETQ.

The sequence was collected from a person aged 30 to 80 with non-small cell lung cancer. The V gene is TRBV5-1, the J gene TRBJ1-2, with 10 positions matching TRBD1. The source material was tumor tissue, sampled at baseline. This CDR3 reads CASSLGTGEDYGYTF. CDR3 bases: TGCGCCAGCAGCCTCGGGACAGGGGAGGACTATGGCTACACCTTC. Full variable domain (outside the CDR3, taken from reference TRBV5-1 and TRBJ1-2): KAGVTQTPRYLIKTRGQQVTLSCSPISGHRSVSWYQQTPGQGLQFLFEYFSETQRNKGNFPGRFSGRQFSNSRSEMNVSTLELGDSALYLCASSLGTGEDYGYTFGSGTRLTVV.